These 13 T cell receptor beta chains share one sample of origin, sequenced in a study of response to subunit inactivated influenza vaccine. TCRdb fed the RT-PCR reads into MiXCR, producing one record per CDR3 protein. The sample lists approximately 160,000 distinct CDR3 sequences; about 10% were seen once. The sample consisted of CD8+ T cells sorted from PBMCs, taken less than 25 months after vaccination. These receptors came from a man in his fifties or sixties who received an inactivated influenza vaccine.

With regard to this clonotype: A much larger clone sits a single nucleotide away, making a read error possible. The chain links TRBV5-6 to TRBJ2-7; D is possibly TRBD2 (5 bases). The CDR3 runs 13 residues. CDR1 is SGHDT and CDR2 is YYEEEE in the germline V gene. Between the trimmed V and J ends, which lost 3 bases and 5 bases, there was a span of 12 bases. The DNA of the CDR3 is TGTGCCAGCAGCTCCGGGATCCAGAACGAGCAGTACTTC. It yields the protein CASSSGIQNEQYF.

This chain uses TRBV11-2 with TRBJ1-1; D might be TRBD1 (5 bases). The V gene's germline CDR1 is SGHAT and CDR2 FQNNGV. The CDR3 contains 12 residues. V was shortened by 2 bases and J by 8 bases, with 9 bases between the two germline ends. This CDR3 is CASSLPGDEAFF. CDR3 coding DNA: TGTGCCAGCAGCTTACCCGGGGACGAAGCTTTCTTT.

This clonotype was seen at least ten times. V is TRBV24-1 and J is TRBJ2-1, with D possibly TRBD2 on 6 matching bases. Trimming stripped 4 bases from V and 7 bases from J, with 16 bases between. CDR1 is KGHDR and CDR2 is SFDVKD in the germline V gene. The CDR3 has 15 residues. The CDR3 bases are TGTGCCACCAGTGAGGTCGGGTCCGGAGGGAATGAGCAGTTCTTC. Translation gives CATSEVGSGGNEQFF.

Only a few counts were recorded for this clonotype. The chain joins TRBV7-8 to TRBJ2-7, with D unclear. The V end was cut by 3 bases, the J end by 1 base, with 10 bases between. There are 14 residues in the CDR3. Germline values: CDR1 SGHVS, CDR2 FQNEAQ. The CDR3 reads CASSFRSPSYEQYF. CDR3 nucleotide sequence: TGTGCCAGCAGCTTCCGGTCCCCTTCCTACGAGCAGTACTTC.

This chain joins TRBV27 and TRBJ2-1; D not resolved. V gave up 5 bases and J gave up 2 bases, with 7 bases separating them. The CDR3 sequence is 13 residues long. Looked up from germline, CDR1 is MNHEY and CDR2 is SMNVEV (reference sequence). The CDR3 sequence is CASSPQAYNEQFF. The CDR3 bases are TGTGCCAGCAGTCCCCAGGCCTACAATGAGCAGTTCTTC.

This clonotype was picked up many times. The rearrangement links TRBV27 to TRBJ2-5; TRBD1 or TRBD2 may be the D gene (5 bases each). Germline CDR1 and CDR2: MNHEY and SMNVEV (reference sequence). The CDR3 extends over 15 amino acids. V was cut by 3 bases and J by 1 base, with 12 bases left in between. CDR3 sequence reads: CASSFVAGSQETQYF. CDR3 nucleotide sequence: TGTGCCAGCAGTTTTGTTGCAGGGAGCCAAGAGACCCAGTACTTC.

This clonotype was detected many times. The rearrangement uses TRBV4-2 and TRBJ1-5; D is possibly TRBD1 (6 bases). Between the trimmed V and J ends, which lost 3 bases and 6 bases, there was a span of 12 bases. The germline V gene has CDR1 LGHNA and CDR2 YNFKEQ. There are 14 residues in the CDR3. The CDR3 loop is CASSQAGAGQPQHF. The CDR3 region has the DNA TGTGCCAGCAGCCAGGCAGGGGCGGGTCAGCCCCAGCATTTT.

This clonotype came up a few times. The J gene is TRBJ2-1, the V gene TRBV28; 11 bases align to TRBD2. The CDR3 runs 14 residues. The junction had 6 bases not matched to a gene; V was cut back by 6 bases and J by 8 bases. Germline-derived CDR1 and CDR2 are MDHEN and SYDVKM. CDR3 sequence: CASRLAGVFDEQFF. CDR3 nucleotides: TGTGCCAGCAGACTAGCGGGAGTCTTTGATGAGCAGTTCTTC.

This chain links TRBV7-2 with TRBJ1-5, with 7 bases matching TRBD1. V lost 5 bases to trimming and J lost 8 bases; unmatched junction nucleotides: 3. The CDR3 sequence is 12 residues long. In germline, CDR1 is SGHTA, CDR2 FQGNSA. In DNA form, the CDR3 reads TGTGCCAGCAGCCCGCAGGGGGAGCCCCAGCATTTT. Its protein is CASSPQGEPQHF.

The rearrangement uses TRBV9 and TRBJ1-1, with 9 bases lining up with TRBD1. V was clipped by 4 bases and J by 3 bases; unmatched bases: 4. Germline V gene lookup returns CDR1 SGDLS and CDR2 YYNGEE. The CDR3 runs to 14 residues. CDR3 nucleotide sequence: TGTGCCAGCAGCCACGACAGGGGGTACACTGAAGCTTTCTTT. Translating gives CASSHDRGYTEAFF.

This chain joins TRBV20-1 and TRBJ2-2; D is possibly TRBD2 (5 bases). V shed 4 bases and J shed 7 bases, with 13 bases lying between them. The CDR3 has 13 residues. Germline lookup yields CDR1 DFQATT and CDR2 SNEGSKA (reference sequence). The CDR3 DNA is TGCAGTGCTACCGTACGGGGAATCGGGGAGCTGTTTTTT. As protein: CSATVRGIGELFF.

This clonotype was recorded at least ten times. This chain links TRBV7-9 with TRBJ1-1; D not resolved. This CDR3 comprises 12 residues. CDR1 is SEHNR and CDR2 is FQNEAQ in the germline V gene (reference sequence). The ends were cut back, 8 bases at V and 1 base at J, with 8 bases in the middle. CDR3 residues: CASLTWNTEAFF. CDR3 DNA: TGTGCCAGCCTGACGTGGAACACTGAAGCTTTCTTT.

A few counts support this clonotype. The gene calls are TRBV6-2 or TRBV6-3 and TRBJ2-7; D possibly corresponds to TRBD2 (6 bases). CDR3 length: 16 residues. V was clipped by 0 bases and J by 5 bases, with 17 bases between them. CDR1 MNHEY and CDR2 SVGEGT come from the germline V gene. The CDR3 region has the DNA TGTGCCAGCAGTTACTCGTTGGACGGGGGTTCACACGAGCAGTACTTC. This sequence encodes CASSYSLDGGSHEQYF.